The entry below describes one T cell receptor beta chain. No antigen is known for it. CDR1 SGHAT and CDR2 FQNNGV come from the germline V gene. Trimming took 2 bases from V and 8 from J; bases not matched to a gene: 6. The CDR3 extends over 15 amino acids. RNA transcripts were the source from which TCR beta CDR3 regions were amplified. Amplification began with first-round RT-PCR using HTBI primers, then second-round multiplex PCR was performed. TCRdb independently ran MiXCR on the multiplex PCR reads; one entry per CDR3 protein. Here the sample spans about 14,000 distinct CDR3 sequences, 50% being singletons. Clinicians made diagnoses from clinical symptoms, serum thyroxine, TRAb, thyroid ultrasound and orbital computed tomography. The data belong to a study of Graves' ophthalmopathy and Graves' hyperthyroidism. General study points: In blood appeared most of the expanded thyroid clonotypes whose frequency exceeded 0.001.

This sequence joins TRBV11-2 and TRBJ2-1; 10 positions agree with TRBD2. The TCR sequence derives from a woman aged 30 to 39 with Graves' ophthalmopathy. Sequencing used peripheral blood. Written as DNA, the CDR3 is TGTGCCAGCAGCTTATCTAGCGGGAGAGGGGATGAGCAGTTCTTC. Its protein is CASSLSSGRGDEQFF.